This TCR beta chain is drawn from a study of cytomegalovirus exposure and HLA in healthy donors (dated by TCRdb to the late 2010s). Context from the whole study: According to a later analysis, one platform produced both the 110 or so validation repertoires and the roughly 640 repertoires of the first cohort. In addition to the first cohort of around 670 subjects, a separate validation cohort of approximately 120 different subjects was used. The aim of the study was to test whether cataloging public T cell receptors could identify signatures of past pathogen exposure. The study combined high-throughput TCR immunosequencing, statistical association of individual TCRs with disease status, and machine learning to predict cytomegalovirus infection status.

This clone came up a few times. No antigen is known for it. Per-base qualities were not stored, and no clone one base away is much larger. Other DNA sequences in this specimen translate into the identical CDR3. As encoded in the germline V gene, CDR1 is SGDLS while CDR2 is YYNGEE. V and J are truncated by 0 bases and 3 bases respectively, leaving an intervening sequence of 9 bases. The CDR3, from cysteine to phenylalanine, totals 14 residues. Left in the record is the CDR3 DNA by itself, 42 bases read in frame from the first base. Separate from the approximately 670-subject first cohort, the validation cohort of about 130 subjects was the group to which the donors belonged. Overall results and qualifications from the work: The validation cohort had no HLA typing available for a later analysis, so co-occurrence within that cohort was assessed over all 130 or so repertoires. The classifier was reported to diagnose cytomegalovirus status with high specificity and sensitivity in both the original and validation cohorts. Most TCR sequences were observed very rarely across donors, whereas some public TCRs were present in many individuals. A later analysis found that TCRs clustered in the first cohort also tended to co-occur in the 130 or so validation repertoires, with more than 90% of cluster scores above 0. It was suggested by the authors that the approach could potentially be generalized to other disease states and immunological phenotypes. In vitro tests confirmed that a few of the cytomegalovirus-associated TCR beta chains recognize cytomegalovirus antigens. The study listed 170 or so TCR beta chains as associated with cytomegalovirus.

The library was built by means of the immunoSEQ multiplex PCR assay. The source study handled its data this way. A statistical classification framework was built for diagnosing cytomegalovirus status from the catalog of TCR beta chain sequences. The clones in this table, taken by TCRdb from immuneACCESS, are in-frame only. Not every clone is retained; where verified, under half of the shortfall comes from an unresolved V gene, and the cause of the rest is unknown. V and J calls and clone size follow that table, whereas D and trimming were derived from the DNA. The sample records 200,000 to 250,000 clones, about nine tenths of which are singletons. 0.85% to 1.2% of the sample is in the top ten clones.

Sequencing used PBMCs. The chain is made from TRBV9 and TRBJ1-1; a tentative D match to TRBD1 spans 5 bases. The clonotype was recovered from a young woman in good health and CMV-seronegative. This receptor has the CDR3 CASSVVGGDTEAFF. The DNA sequence is given as TGTGCCAGCAGCGTAGTTGGAGGGGACACTGAAGCTTTCTTT.